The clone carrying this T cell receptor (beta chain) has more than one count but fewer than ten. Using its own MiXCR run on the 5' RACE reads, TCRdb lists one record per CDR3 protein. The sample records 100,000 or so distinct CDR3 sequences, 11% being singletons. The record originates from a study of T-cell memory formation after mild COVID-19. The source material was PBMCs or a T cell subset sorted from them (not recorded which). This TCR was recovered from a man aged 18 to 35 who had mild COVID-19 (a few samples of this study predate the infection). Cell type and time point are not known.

For the CDR3, the DNA is TGTGCCAGCAGCTCTGCGGGGCTCACAGATACGCAGTATTTT. This sequence encodes CASSSAGLTDTQYF. The chain joins TRBV27 to TRBJ2-3; the D gene is possibly TRBD2 (6 bases). This CDR3 has 14 residues. V was cut by 6 bases and J by 2 bases, with 12 bases left in between. Germline V gene sequence: CDR1 MNHEY, CDR2 SMNVEV (reference sequence).